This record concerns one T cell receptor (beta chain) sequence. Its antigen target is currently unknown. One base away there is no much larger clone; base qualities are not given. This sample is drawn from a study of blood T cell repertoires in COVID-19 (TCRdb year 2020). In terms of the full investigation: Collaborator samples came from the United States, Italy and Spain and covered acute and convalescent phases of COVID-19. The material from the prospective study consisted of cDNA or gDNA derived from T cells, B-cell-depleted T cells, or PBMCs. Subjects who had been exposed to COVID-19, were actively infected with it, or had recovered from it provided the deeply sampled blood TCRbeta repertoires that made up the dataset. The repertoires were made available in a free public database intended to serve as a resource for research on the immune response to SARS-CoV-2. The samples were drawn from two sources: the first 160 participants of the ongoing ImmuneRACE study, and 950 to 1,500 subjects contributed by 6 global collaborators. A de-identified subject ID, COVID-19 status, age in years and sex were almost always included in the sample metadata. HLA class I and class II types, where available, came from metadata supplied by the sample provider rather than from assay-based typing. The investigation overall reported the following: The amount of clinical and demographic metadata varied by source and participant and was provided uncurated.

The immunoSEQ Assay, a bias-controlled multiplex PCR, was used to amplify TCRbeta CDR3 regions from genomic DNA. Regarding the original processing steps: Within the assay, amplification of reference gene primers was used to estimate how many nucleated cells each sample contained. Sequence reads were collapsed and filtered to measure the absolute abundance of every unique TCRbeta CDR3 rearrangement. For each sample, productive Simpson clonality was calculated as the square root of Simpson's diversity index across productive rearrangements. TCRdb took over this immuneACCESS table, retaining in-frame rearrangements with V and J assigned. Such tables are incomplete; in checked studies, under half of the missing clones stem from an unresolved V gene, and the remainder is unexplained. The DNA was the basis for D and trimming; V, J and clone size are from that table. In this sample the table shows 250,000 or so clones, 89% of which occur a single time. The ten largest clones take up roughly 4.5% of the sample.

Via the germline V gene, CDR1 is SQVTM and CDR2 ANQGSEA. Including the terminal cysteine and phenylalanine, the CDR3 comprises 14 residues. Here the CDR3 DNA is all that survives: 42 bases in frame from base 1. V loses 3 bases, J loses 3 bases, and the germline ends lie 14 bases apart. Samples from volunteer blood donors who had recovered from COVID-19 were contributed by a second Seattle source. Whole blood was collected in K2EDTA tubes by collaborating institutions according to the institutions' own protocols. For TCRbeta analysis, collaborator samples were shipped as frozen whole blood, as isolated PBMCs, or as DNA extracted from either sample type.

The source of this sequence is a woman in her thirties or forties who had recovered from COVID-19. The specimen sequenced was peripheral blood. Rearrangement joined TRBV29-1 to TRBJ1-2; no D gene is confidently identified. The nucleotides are TGCAGCGTTGACGGCTCTTCAGGTGACTATGGCTACACCTTC. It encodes CSVDGSSGDYGYTF.